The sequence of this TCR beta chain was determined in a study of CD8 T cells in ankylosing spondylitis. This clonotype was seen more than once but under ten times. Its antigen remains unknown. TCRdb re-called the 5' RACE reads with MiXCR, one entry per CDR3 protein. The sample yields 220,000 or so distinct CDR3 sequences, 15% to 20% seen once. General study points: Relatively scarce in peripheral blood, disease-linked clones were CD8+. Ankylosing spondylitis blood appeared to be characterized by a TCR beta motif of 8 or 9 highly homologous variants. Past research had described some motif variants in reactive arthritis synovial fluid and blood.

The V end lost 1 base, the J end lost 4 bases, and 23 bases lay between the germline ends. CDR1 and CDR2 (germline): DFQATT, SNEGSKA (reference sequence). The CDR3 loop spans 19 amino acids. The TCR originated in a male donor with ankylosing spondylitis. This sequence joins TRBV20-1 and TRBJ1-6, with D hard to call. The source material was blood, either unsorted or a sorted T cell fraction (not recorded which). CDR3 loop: CSARVPSSASVLYNSPLHF. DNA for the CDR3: TGCAGTGCTAGAGTCCCCTCGTCGGCTTCGGTGCTTTATAATTCACCCCTCCACTTT.